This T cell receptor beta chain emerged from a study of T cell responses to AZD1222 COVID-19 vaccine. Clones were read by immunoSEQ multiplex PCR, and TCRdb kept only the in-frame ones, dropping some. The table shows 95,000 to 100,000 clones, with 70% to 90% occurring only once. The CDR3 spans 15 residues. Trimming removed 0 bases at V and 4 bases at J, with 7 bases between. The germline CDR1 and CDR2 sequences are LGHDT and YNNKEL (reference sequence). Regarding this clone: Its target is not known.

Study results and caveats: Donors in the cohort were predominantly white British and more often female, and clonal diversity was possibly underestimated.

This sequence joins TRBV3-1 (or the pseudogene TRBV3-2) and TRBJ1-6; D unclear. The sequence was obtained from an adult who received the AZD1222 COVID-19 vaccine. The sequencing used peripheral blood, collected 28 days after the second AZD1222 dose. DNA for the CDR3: TGTGCCAGCAGCCAAGAAGGGTCTTATAATTCACCCCTCCACTTT. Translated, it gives CASSQEGSYNSPLHF.